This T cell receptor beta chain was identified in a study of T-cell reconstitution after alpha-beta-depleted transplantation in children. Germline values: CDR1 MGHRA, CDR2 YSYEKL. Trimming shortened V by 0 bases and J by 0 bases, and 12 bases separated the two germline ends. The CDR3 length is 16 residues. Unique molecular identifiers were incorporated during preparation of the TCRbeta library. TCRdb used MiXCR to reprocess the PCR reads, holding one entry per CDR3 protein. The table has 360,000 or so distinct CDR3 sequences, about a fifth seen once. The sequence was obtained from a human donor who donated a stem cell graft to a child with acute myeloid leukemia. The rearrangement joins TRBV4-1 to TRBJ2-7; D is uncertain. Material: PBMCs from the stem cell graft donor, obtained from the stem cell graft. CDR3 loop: CASSQEGRLSSYEQYF. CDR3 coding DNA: TGCGCCAGCAGCCAAGAAGGGCGGCTAAGCTCCTACGAGCAGTACTTC.